Listed below are T cell receptor beta chains from one sample, sequenced in a study of blood T cell repertoires in COVID-19. Some clones are missing from TCRdb's copy, which holds only in-frame ones; the method was immunoSEQ multiplex PCR. The table records approximately 210,000 clones, around 90% of them present only once. The sequenced material came from peripheral blood. These receptors originate from a man aged 18 to 30 with active or convalescent COVID-19. The CDR3 runs from the conserved cysteine through the conserved F or W. The D gene is left open where the match is weak. Only some rows state a clone size, as once, few, many or a class for expanded clones.

-	-	TRBV3-1/TRBV3-2	TRBJ2-4	TGTGCCAGCAGCCAAGATCCGACAGAGAAAAACATTCAGTACTTC	CASSQDPTEKNIQYF
-	-	TRBV5-8	TRBJ2-1	TGTGCCAGCAGCTTTAAATTAGGGAGAGACAATGAGCAGTTCTTC	CASSFKLGRDNEQFF
TRBD2	-	TRBV28	TRBJ2-7	TGTGCCAGCACCACCTTGGGGGGGATCTCCTACGAGCAGTACTTC	CASTTLGGISYEQYF
TRBD2	-	TRBV30	TRBJ2-7	TGTGCCTGGAGCGATAGCGGGAGGCCGTACGAGCAGTACTTC	CAWSDSGRPYEQYF
-	-	TRBV9	TRBJ1-4	TGTGCCAGCAGCGTAGTAGCGGGTGAAAAACTGTTTTTT	CASSVVAGEKLFF
-	-	TRBV4-3	TRBJ2-3	TGCGCCAGCAGCCAAGATAGGTGGATGCCCGGGAGTATTAACACAGATACGCAGTATTTT	CASSQDRWMPGSINTDTQYF
-	-	TRBV28	TRBJ1-5	TGTGCCAGCAGTTCCAACAGAAAAGTGTATCGGCCCCAGCATTTT	CASSSNRKVYRPQHF
-	-	TRBV6-2/TRBV6-3	TRBJ1-5	TGTGCCAGCAGTTACTCGAACAGGGGCAATCAGCCCCAGCATTTT	CASSYSNRGNQPQHF
TRBD2	-	TRBV27	TRBJ2-1	TGTGCCAGCAGCAGAGGGACTAGCGGGACCAATGAGCAGTTCTTC	CASSRGTSGTNEQFF
TRBD2	-	TRBV11-3	TRBJ2-1	TGTGCCAGCAGCTTAGCCCCCAGCGGGAGGGCCGCCTACAATGAGCAGTTCTTC	CASSLAPSGRAAYNEQFF
-	-	TRBV6-5	TRBJ2-7	TGTGCCAGCAGTCACTCCGGGACTGGGGCATACGAGCAGTACTTC	CASSHSGTGAYEQYF
-	-	TRBV28	TRBJ1-3	TGTGCCAGCAGCCCCGGTGGAGTCACCTTCTCTGGAAACACCATATATTTT	CASSPGGVTFSGNTIYF
-	few	TRBV5-5	TRBJ1-5	TGTGCCAGCAGCACGGGTGGAGGTTGGGATAGCAATCAGCCCCAGCATTTT	CASSTGGGWDSNQPQHF
-	once	TRBV9	TRBJ1-1	TGTGCCAGCAGCGTAGATAGTTGGGCAGGGGTAAGGACTGAAGCTTTCTTT	CASSVDSWAGVRTEAFF
-	-	TRBV19	TRBJ1-2	TGTGCCAGTAGTATATCTCGACAGACTTATGGCTACACCTTC	CASSISRQTYGYTF
-	-	TRBV18	TRBJ1-1	TGTGCCAGCTCACCACCCAGTACCGCCATGAACACTGAAGCTTTCTTT	CASSPPSTAMNTEAFF
-	-	TRBV6-2/TRBV6-3	TRBJ2-7	TGTGCCAGCAGCAACACAGGACAACTTCTCTACGAGCAGTACTTC	CASSNTGQLLYEQYF
TRBD1	once	TRBV9	TRBJ2-5	TGTGCCGGCAGCCCAGACAGGGGGCATTGGGAGACCCAGTACTTC	CAGSPDRGHWETQYF
TRBD1	-	TRBV19	TRBJ1-1	TGTGCCAGTAGTCCGAGGGGACAGGCTGAAGCTTTCTTT	CASSPRGQAEAFF
-	-	TRBV7-9	TRBJ2-7	TGTGCCAGCAGCTTTGTGACATCCTACGAGCAGTACTTC	CASSFVTSYEQYF
TRBD1	once	TRBV7-3	TRBJ1-1	TGTGCCAGCAGCTTACTCGGGACAGCTCGTGAAGCTTTCTTT	CASSLLGTAREAFF
TRBD2	-	TRBV5-4	TRBJ2-1	TGTGCCAGCAGCCCGGCGGGAGGGGCGAAACTGAACAATGAGCAGTTCTTC	CASSPAGGAKLNNEQFF
TRBD2	-	TRBV5-1	TRBJ2-5	TGCGCCAGCAGCACCGGGACTAGCCTCCTGGAGACCCAGTACTTC	CASSTGTSLLETQYF
-	-	TRBV27	TRBJ2-7	TGTGCCAGCAGTTACCAAGCGGTAAGAGCCTACGAGCAGTACTTC	CASSYQAVRAYEQYF
TRBD1	-	TRBV5-1	TRBJ2-1	TGCGCCAGCAGCGGCGGGACAGGGGGCTGGAATGAGCAGTTCTTC	CASSGGTGGWNEQFF
-	-	TRBV29-1	TRBJ2-3	TGCAGCGTTGATCAAGTGGTCGGAGATACGCAGTATTTT	CSVDQVVGDTQYF
TRBD1	few	TRBV19	TRBJ1-4	TGTGCCAGCCAACTCACAGGGGAGAGAGGTGAAAAACTGTTTTTT	CASQLTGERGEKLFF
-	-	TRBV18	TRBJ1-3	TGTGCCAGCTCACCTTATGGACAGCTCTCTGGAAACACCATATATTTT	CASSPYGQLSGNTIYF
-	-	TRBV6-2/TRBV6-3	TRBJ1-1	TGTGCCAGCAGTCCAAATGACAGCCCGAACACTGAAGCTTTCTTT	CASSPNDSPNTEAFF
-	-	TRBV10-3	TRBJ1-1	TGTGCCATCAGTGATGGGCCCGCTGAAGCTTTCTTT	CAISDGPAEAFF
-	-	TRBV4-2	TRBJ2-2	TGTGCCAGCAGCCAAACACCCGGCGGCGGGGAGCTGTTTTTT	CASSQTPGGGELFF
TRBD2	once	TRBV6-5	TRBJ2-7	TGTGCCAGCGAGAGAGGCGGGAGCTCCTACGAGCAGTACTTC	CASERGGSSYEQYF
TRBD2	-	TRBV5-8	TRBJ2-7	TGTGCCAGCAGGCGGACTAGCGCCGAGCAGTACTTC	CASRRTSAEQYF
TRBD2	-	TRBV7-8	TRBJ2-2	TGTGCCAGCCATAGCGGGAGGGCCAGCGGGGAGCTGTTTTTT	CASHSGRASGELFF
-	-	TRBV6-1	TRBJ1-5	TGTGCCAGCAGTGAATTATTACAGCCCCAGCATTTT	CASSELLQPQHF
TRBD2	once	TRBV28	TRBJ2-1	TGTGCCAGCAGTCTCTTAGCGGGAGTTTCAAATGAGCAGTTCTTC	CASSLLAGVSNEQFF
-	-	TRBV3-1/TRBV3-2	TRBJ1-2	TGTGCCAGCAGCCAGCGGGGGGCGGGGAACTATGGCTACACCTTC	CASSQRGAGNYGYTF
TRBD2	-	TRBV5-1	TRBJ2-5	TGCGCCAGCAGCCCCCTCCCTAGCGGGCAAGAGACCCAGTACTTC	CASSPLPSGQETQYF
-	-	TRBV9	TRBJ2-3	TGTGCCAGCAGCACAGCCTTCGCGGGAAATAAAGATACGCAGTATTTT	CASSTAFAGNKDTQYF
TRBD2	-	TRBV4-2	TRBJ2-2	TGTGCCAGCAGCCTCCGGCGGGCGGGAGGGCCGAACACCGGGGAGCTGTTTTTT	CASSLRRAGGPNTGELFF
TRBD1	few	TRBV7-2	TRBJ2-1	TGTGCCAGCAGCTCCCTTACAGGGGTTGAGCAGTTCTTC	CASSSLTGVEQFF
TRBD1	-	TRBV3-1/TRBV3-2	TRBJ2-3	TGTGCCAGCAGCCAGACCGGGACAGGGGGCACAGATACGCAGTATTTT	CASSQTGTGGTDTQYF
-	-	TRBV7-9	TRBJ2-7	TGTGCCAGCAGCTCCCCCCCCAAGGCGGCCTACGAGCAGTACTTC	CASSSPPKAAYEQYF
-	-	TRBV24-1	TRBJ2-1	TGTGCCACCAGTGCCCACGGGAGATCTACAGGTGAGCAGTTCTTC	CATSAHGRSTGEQFF
-	-	TRBV15	TRBJ1-1	TGTGCCACCAGCAGAGATCTGGCGGCTGAAGCTTTCTTT	CATSRDLAAEAFF
-	-	TRBV30	TRBJ1-6	TGTGCCTGTTGGCTCTTGGATAATTCACCCCTCCACTTT	CACWLLDNSPLHF
TRBD1	-	TRBV6-5	TRBJ2-7	TGTGCCAGCACCAGGACAGGGGGCCACGAGCAGTACTTC	CASTRTGGHEQYF
-	-	TRBV19	TRBJ2-5	TGTGCCAGTAGGACGACTTTGGGTTCGAGAGAGACCCAGTACTTC	CASRTTLGSRETQYF
TRBD2	-	TRBV3-1/TRBV3-2	TRBJ2-7	TGTGCCAGCAGCCAAGATCGGACTAGCGGGAGGGCCTGGCAGTACTTC	CASSQDRTSGRAWQYF